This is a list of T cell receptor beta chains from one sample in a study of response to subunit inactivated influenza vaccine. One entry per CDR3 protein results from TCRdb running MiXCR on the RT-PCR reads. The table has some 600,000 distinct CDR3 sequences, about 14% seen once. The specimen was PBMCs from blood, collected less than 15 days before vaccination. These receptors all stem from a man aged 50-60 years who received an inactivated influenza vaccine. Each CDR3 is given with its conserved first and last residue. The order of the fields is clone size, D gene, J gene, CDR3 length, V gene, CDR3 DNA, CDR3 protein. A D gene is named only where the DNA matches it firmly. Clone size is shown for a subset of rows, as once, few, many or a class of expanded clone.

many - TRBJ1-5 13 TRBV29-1 TGCAGCGTTTCTCCAGGGGCTAATCAGCCCCAGCATTTT CSVSPGANQPQHF
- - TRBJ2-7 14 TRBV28 TGTGCCAGCAGTTTCGACTGGAGCTCCTACGAGCAGTACTTC CASSFDWSSYEQYF
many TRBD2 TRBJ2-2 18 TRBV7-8 TGTGCCAGCAGCTTTGGACTAGCGGGAGGGAGGAACACCGGGGAGCTGTTTTTT CASSFGLAGGRNTGELFF
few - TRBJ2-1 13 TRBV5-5 TGTGCCAGCAGCTTGGGGGCACACAATGAGCAGTTCTTC CASSLGAHNEQFF
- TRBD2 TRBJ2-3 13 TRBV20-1 TGCAGTGCTAGGACTAGCGCGACAGATACGCAGTATTTT CSARTSATDTQYF
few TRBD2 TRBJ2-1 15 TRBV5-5 TGTGCCAGCAGCAAGCGGTTCGCGGGAGGCGATGAGCAGTTCTTC CASSKRFAGGDEQFF
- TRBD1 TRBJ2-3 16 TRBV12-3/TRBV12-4 TGTGCCAGCAGTTCGGGGACAGCGTTGTACACAGATACGCAGTATTTT CASSSGTALYTDTQYF
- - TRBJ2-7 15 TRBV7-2 TGTGCCAGCAGCTTAGGGGCAGGACCATACTACGAGCAGTACTTC CASSLGAGPYYEQYF
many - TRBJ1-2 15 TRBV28 TGTGCCAGCAGTTCTCAACTCTCCGTTAACTATGGCTACACCTTC CASSSQLSVNYGYTF
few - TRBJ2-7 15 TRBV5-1 TGCGCCAGCAGCTTGGTGTCAGGGGCCCCCTACGAGCAGTACTTC CASSLVSGAPYEQYF
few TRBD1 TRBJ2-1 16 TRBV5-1 TGCGCCAGCAGCTTGGCGGGACAGGAATCCTACAATGAGCAGTTCTTC CASSLAGQESYNEQFF
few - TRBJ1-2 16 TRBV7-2 TGTGCCAGCAGCTTAGGTTTAGTGAGGGGCAAAGATGGCTACACCTTC CASSLGLVRGKDGYTF
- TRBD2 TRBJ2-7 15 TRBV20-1 TGCAGTGCTAGAGTTGGTGGCGGGGGATCTTACGAGCAGTACTTC CSARVGGGGSYEQYF
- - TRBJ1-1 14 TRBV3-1 TGTGCCAGCAGCCAAGATTTCGGGAGCGCTGAAGCTTTCTTT CASSQDFGSAEAFF
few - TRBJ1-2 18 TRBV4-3 TGCGCCAGCAGCCAAGATGTGGGGGCAGCACGCCTTAACTATGGCTACACCTTC CASSQDVGAARLNYGYTF
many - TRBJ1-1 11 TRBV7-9 TGTGCCAGCAGCTTGGGGAGGGGAGCTTTCTTT CASSLGRGAFF
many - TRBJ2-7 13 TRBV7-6 TGTGCCAGCAGCTTCCGACAAGGCTACGAGCAGTACTTC CASSFRQGYEQYF
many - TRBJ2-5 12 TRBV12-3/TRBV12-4 TGTGCCAGCAGTCAACAACAGGGTACCCAGTACTTC CASSQQQGTQYF
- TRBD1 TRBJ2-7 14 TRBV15 TGTGCCACCAGCAGGGGACAGGCGGCCTACGAGCAGTACTTC CATSRGQAAYEQYF
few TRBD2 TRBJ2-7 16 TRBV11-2 TGTGCCAGCAGCACAGGGGGACTAGCGGAGATCTACGAGCAGTACTTC CASSTGGLAEIYEQYF
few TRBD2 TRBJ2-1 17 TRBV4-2 TGTGCCAGCAGCCAAGATGACGCGGGAGGGGTCTACAATGAGCAGTTCTTC CASSQDDAGGVYNEQFF
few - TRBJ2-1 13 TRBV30 TGTGCTTCGACAGGAGTCTCCTACAATGAGCAGTTCTTC CASTGVSYNEQFF
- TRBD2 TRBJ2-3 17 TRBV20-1 TGCAGTGCTAGAGATAGGACGCTAGCGGGAATGTCAGATACGCAGTATTTT CSARDRTLAGMSDTQYF
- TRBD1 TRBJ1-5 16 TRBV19 TGTGCCAGTAGGCCCCCCGGACAGGGTCAGAATCAGCCCCAGCATTTT CASRPPGQGQNQPQHF
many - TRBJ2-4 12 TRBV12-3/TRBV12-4 TGTGCCAGCAGTTTTTCGGCTGGTTTTCAGTACTTC CASSFSAGFQYF
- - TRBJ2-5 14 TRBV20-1 TGCAGTGCTAGGGGCGAAAGCGGTCCGGGGTTTTCGTACTTC CSARGESGPGFSYF
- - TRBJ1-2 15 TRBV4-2 TGTGCCAGCAGCCAAGATGGTAGGAGAAACTATGGCTACACCTTC CASSQDGRRNYGYTF
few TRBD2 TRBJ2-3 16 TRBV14 TGTGCCAGCAGCCGTTATAGCGGGGCGTCCACAGATACGCAGTATTTT CASSRYSGASTDTQYF
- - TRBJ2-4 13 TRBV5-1 TGCGCCAGCAGCTTGGGAGATAAAAACATTCAGTACTTC CASSLGDKNIQYF
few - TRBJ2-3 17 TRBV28 TGTGCCAGCAGTTTTCCCCGGGGGAGTGCCGGCACAGATACGCAGTATTTT CASSFPRGSAGTDTQYF
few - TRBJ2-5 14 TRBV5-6 TGTGCCAGCTGGGGGTCAGGGGAGGCCGAGACCCAGTACTTC CASWGSGEAETQYF
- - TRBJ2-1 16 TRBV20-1 TGCAGTGCCACCCCTCCCCGGACGGCAGACTACAATGAGCAGTTCTTC CSATPPRTADYNEQFF
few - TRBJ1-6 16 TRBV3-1 TGTGCCAGCAGCCCTCTCCGAAGCTCCTATAATTCACCCCTCCACTTT CASSPLRSSYNSPLHF
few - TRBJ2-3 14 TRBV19 TGTGCCAGTAGTATAAACGGGATGACAGATACGCAGTATTTT CASSINGMTDTQYF
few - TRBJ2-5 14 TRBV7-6 TGTGCCAGCAGCTTAGGAGGGTTCTTGGAGACCCAGTACTTC CASSLGGFLETQYF
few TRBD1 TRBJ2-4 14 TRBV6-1 TGTGCCAGCAGTGAGGGACAGGGTTTGAACATTCAGTACTTC CASSEGQGLNIQYF
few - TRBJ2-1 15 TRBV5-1 TGCGCCAGCAGTCCGGGGTTGGGTGTCCTCCCCGCCCAGTTCTTC CASSPGLGVLPAQFF
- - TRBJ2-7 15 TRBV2 TGTGCCAGCGACGAAGGTATAGGTTTGAATGGGGAGCAGTACTTC CASDEGIGLNGEQYF
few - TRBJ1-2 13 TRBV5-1 TGCGCCAGCAGCTTCAGCGGAGGGAATGGCTACACCTTC CASSFSGGNGYTF
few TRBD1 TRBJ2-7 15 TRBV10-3 TGTGCCATCAGTGAGAGGAGGACAGGTAGGAGCGAGCAGTACTTC CAISERRTGRSEQYF
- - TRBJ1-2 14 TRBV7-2 TGTGCCAGCAGCTTAAACAGGGTGGGAGATGGCTACACCTTC CASSLNRVGDGYTF
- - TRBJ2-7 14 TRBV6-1 TGTGCCAGCAGCATCCGCAGTCTAACCTACGAGCAGTACTTC CASSIRSLTYEQYF